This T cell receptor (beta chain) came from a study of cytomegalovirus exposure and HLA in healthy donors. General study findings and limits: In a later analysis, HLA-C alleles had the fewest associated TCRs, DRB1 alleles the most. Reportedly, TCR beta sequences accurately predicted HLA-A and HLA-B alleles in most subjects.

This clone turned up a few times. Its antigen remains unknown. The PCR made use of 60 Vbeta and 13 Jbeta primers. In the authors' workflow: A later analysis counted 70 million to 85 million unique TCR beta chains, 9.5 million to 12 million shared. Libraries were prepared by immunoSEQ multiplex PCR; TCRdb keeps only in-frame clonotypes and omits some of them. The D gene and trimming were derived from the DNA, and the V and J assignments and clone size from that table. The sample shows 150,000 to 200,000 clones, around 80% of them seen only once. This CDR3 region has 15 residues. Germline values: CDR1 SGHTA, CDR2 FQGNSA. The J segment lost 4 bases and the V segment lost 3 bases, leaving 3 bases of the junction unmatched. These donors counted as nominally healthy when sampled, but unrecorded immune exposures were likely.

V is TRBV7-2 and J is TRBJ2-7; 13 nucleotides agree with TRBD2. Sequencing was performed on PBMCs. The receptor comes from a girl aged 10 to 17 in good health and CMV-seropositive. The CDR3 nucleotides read TGTGCCAGCAGCTTCCGGACTAGCGGGAGATACGAGCAGTACTTC. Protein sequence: CASSFRTSGRYEQYF.